A selection of T cell receptor beta chains follows, all from one sample in a study of control samples from healthy donors and cancer patients. Some clones are missing from TCRdb's copy, which holds only in-frame ones; the method was immunoSEQ multiplex PCR. The table has about 35,000 clones, about 93% seen once. Sequencing was done on a sample of PBMCs. The source is a man in his forties with colorectal cancer. Each CDR3 is given without its conserved first and last residue.

CDR3aa,v_gene,j_gene
ASSLGPSAGELF,TRBV7-2,TRBJ2-2
ASRSYSSGGAGELF,TRBV5-6,TRBJ2-2
ASHEWGASVGEAF,TRBV27,TRBJ1-1
ASGGANEKLF,TRBV9,TRBJ1-4
ASSQAHSRNSPLH,TRBV14,TRBJ1-6
ASSLEPPRGSGNTIY,TRBV11-2,TRBJ1-3
ASSIGTGYNDEQF,TRBV19,TRBJ2-1
ASSLANGGSARDTQY,TRBV4-1,TRBJ2-3
SVATTWRGTEAF,TRBV29-1,TRBJ1-1
ASSPNPGNEKLF,TRBV6-5,TRBJ1-4
ASSFRAGGRVGYT,TRBV6-5,TRBJ1-2
ASSSSQYEQY,TRBV5-6,TRBJ2-7
ATQGENHEQY,TRBV2,TRBJ2-7
ASRSPGATGELF,TRBV19,TRBJ2-2
ASSLWTSGQETQY,TRBV7-9,TRBJ2-5
ASSPGTRGGRGNEQF,TRBV5-4,TRBJ2-1
ASSRGPSDPNYGYT,TRBV6-2/TRBV6-3,TRBJ1-2
ASSPGTSNHH,TRBV27,TRBJ2-3
SVPLSNEQF,TRBV20-1,TRBJ2-1
ASSQGSQGDTQY,TRBV4-2,TRBJ2-3
ASTLTGSGGEQF,TRBV6-5,TRBJ2-1
ASSYSGLAGGYEQY,TRBV6-5,TRBJ2-7
ASRQTGISGGKLF,TRBV5-6,TRBJ1-4
ASRVAGSYEQY,TRBV2,TRBJ2-7
ASSVDRVEAF,TRBV5-6,TRBJ1-1
ASSQGSSGYNEQF,TRBV18,TRBJ2-1
ASRDRFYGYT,TRBV7-9,TRBJ1-2
ASSLEGGRGDGYT,TRBV7-9,TRBJ1-2